The source of this TCR beta chain is a study of blood T cell repertoires in COVID-19. CDR3 length: 13 residues. Germline V CDR1 and CDR2: SGHNT, YYREEE (reference sequence). Trimming cost V 6 bases and J 2 bases, with 8 bases left between them. Generated by immunoSEQ multiplex PCR, the TCRdb table keeps only in-frame clones and is missing some. The sample records around 260,000 clones, around 85% being singletons. This chain joins TRBV5-4 and TRBJ2-2; the D is unclear. The receptor was isolated from a human donor with COVID-19, enrolled during active disease. The donor label of this sample is uncertain. The sample consisted of peripheral blood. The CDR3 nucleotides are TGTGCCAGCACTTTCTCTAACACCGGGGAGCTGTTTTTT. This encodes CASTFSNTGELFF.